This passage covers 24 T cell receptor beta chains from one sample sequenced in a study of regulatory T cells in long-lasting Graves disease. iRepertoire HTBI primers and Arm-PCR of CDR3 regions built TCR beta libraries. TCRdb independently ran MiXCR on the multiplex PCR reads; one entry per CDR3 protein. The data contain 510,000 or so distinct CDR3 sequences, about 11% of them singletons. Time point denoted: newly diagnosed GD, antithyroid drugs for less than 3 months. From PBMCs, RNA was extracted and then used to make the TCR library. The same sample was also studied in work on T cells in Graves' hyperthyroidism and ophthalmopathy.

The sample here was peripheral blood mononuclear cells (PBMCs), taken at new diagnosis, from a patient treated with antithyroid drugs. The receptor set was obtained from a woman aged 25 to 39 with Graves disease.

This clonotype was found many times. The chain is built from TRBV29-1 and TRBJ2-1; a weak D match, TRBD1 (7 bases). The CDR3 loop spans 14 amino acids. Per germline, CDR1 SQVTM and CDR2 ANQGSEA. Deletions cut 0 bases from V and 12 bases from J, with 18 bases between. CDR3 in DNA: TGCAGCGTTGAAGATCAGTCAGGGGGAGGAGGGCAGTTCTTC. Its protein is CSVEDQSGGGGQFF.

This clonotype was observed a handful of times. This chain links TRBV9 with TRBJ2-1, with D perhaps matching TRBD2 (5 bases). V lost 4 bases, J lost 6 bases, and 26 bases lay in between. CDR3 length: 18 amino acids. Germline V gene sequence: CDR1 SGDLS, CDR2 YYNGEE. The DNA of the CDR3 is TGTGCCAGCAGCCTCCTACCCTTCGCGGACTTACCTCGCAATGAGCAGTTCTTC. Translating it yields CASSLLPFADLPRNEQFF.

The chain uses TRBV15 and TRBJ2-2; 8 bases line up with TRBD2. The germline V gene encodes CDR1 LNHNV and CDR2 YYDKDF (reference sequence). With V trimmed by 1 base and J by 6 bases, 4 bases remained unmatched. This CDR3 region has 15 residues. The CDR3 sequence is CATSRGTSGPGELFF. CDR3 DNA: TGTGCCACCAGCAGAGGAACTAGCGGCCCCGGGGAGCTGTTTTTT.

The sample holds many counts of this clonotype. A read error may account for a junction end that differs from germline. This chain links TRBV6-1 with TRBJ1-5, with no clear D. Per the germline V gene, CDR1 is MNHNS and CDR2 is SASEGT. CDR3 size: 11 residues. CDR3 nucleotide sequence: TGTGCCAGCAGAGGGAATCATCCCCAGCATTTT. It specifies CASRGNHPQHF.

This sequence joins TRBV7-9 and TRBJ2-1; 13 nucleotides match TRBD2. Germline trimming cut 1 base from V and 6 bases from J; bases unmatched to any gene: 6. Germline-derived CDR1 and CDR2 are SEHNR and FQNEAQ (reference sequence). This CDR3 has 17 amino acids. The DNA for the CDR3 is TGTGCCAGCAGCTTAGTACTAGCGGGAGGGCCGGGCAATGAGCAGTTCTTC. This encodes CASSLVLAGGPGNEQFF.

This clonotype was seen ten or more times. The V gene is TRBV2, the J gene TRBJ2-2; TRBD2 matches at 11 bases. From germline, CDR1 is SNHLY and CDR2 FYNNEI. CDR3 length: 19 amino acids. V trimming: 1 base; J trimming: 0 bases; junction bases outside the gene matches: 7. The CDR3 protein is CASSEGTSGSDTNTGELFF. CDR3 nucleotide sequence: TGTGCCAGCAGTGAAGGGACTAGCGGGTCCGATACGAACACCGGGGAGCTGTTTTTT.

At least ten counts were recorded for this clonotype. The rearrangement links TRBV11-2 to TRBJ1-2; tentative D call: TRBD1 (5 bases). The CDR3 extends over 15 amino acids. Per germline, CDR1 SGHAT and CDR2 FQNNGV. With 5 bases removed from V and 0 bases from J, the gap between germline ends came to 13 bases. The CDR3 region is CASSAQWGANYGYTF. CDR3 DNA: TGTGCCAGCAGCGCCCAATGGGGGGCTAACTATGGCTACACCTTC. The variable domain in full, completed from reference TRBV11-2 and TRBJ1-2, reads EAGVAQSPRYKIIEKRQSVAFWCNPISGHATLYWYQQILGQGPKLLIQFQNNGVVDDSQLPKDRFSAERLKGVDSTLKIQPAKLEDSAVYLCASSAQWGANYGYTFGSGTRLTVV.

This clonotype was detected only a few times. The chain is built from TRBV19 and TRBJ2-3; maybe TRBD2 (5 bases). The CDR3 is 13 amino acids. Trimming cost V 6 bases and J 4 bases, with 11 bases left between them. Germline values: CDR1 LNHDA, CDR2 SQIVND (reference sequence). CDR3 DNA sequence: TGTGCCAGTAGATTACGGGATCCAGATACGCAGTATTTT. Protein sequence: CASRLRDPDTQYF.

This clonotype has a count of ten or more. This chain joins TRBV7-9 and TRBJ1-2, with TRBD1 identical over 7 bases. Germline-derived CDR1 and CDR2 are SEHNR and FQNEAQ (reference sequence). The junction had 3 bases not matched to a gene; V was cut back by 1 base and J by 7 bases. The CDR3 has 13 residues. The CDR3 is CASSLEGARGYTF. CDR3 coding DNA: TGTGCCAGCAGCTTAGAGGGGGCTCGTGGCTACACCTTC.

This clonotype was detected ten times or more. The CDR3 sequence is CASSPRRQGAHGYTF. In DNA form, the CDR3 reads TGTGCCAGCAGTCCTCGCCGACAGGGGGCTCATGGCTACACCTTC. The chain couples TRBV6-1 to TRBJ1-2; TRBD1 agrees at 10 bases. The CDR3 totals 15 residues. J was trimmed by 6 bases and V by 5 bases; bases with no gene match: 9. The germline CDR1 and CDR2 sequences are MNHNS and SASEGT.

The table lists this clonotype with many counts. This sequence joins TRBV6-2 or TRBV6-3 and TRBJ2-7, with 7 bases matching TRBD1. V lost 6 bases and J lost 5; bases outside the gene matches: 13. This CDR3 region has 15 residues. CDR1 is MNHEY and CDR2 is SVGEGT in the germline V gene. DNA for the CDR3: TGTGCCAGCAGATACACAGGGGACGGTATGAACGAGCAGTACTTC. It specifies CASRYTGDGMNEQYF.

The chain recombines TRBV6-2 or TRBV6-3 with TRBJ2-3; 7 positions match TRBD1. Germline V gene sequence: CDR1 MNHEY, CDR2 SVGEGT. The CDR3 runs to 14 residues. J was trimmed by 4 bases and V by 0 bases; bases with no gene match: 1. Here the CDR3 DNA reads TGTGCCAGCAGTTACTCGAGGGGGCCAGATACGCAGTATTTT. Translated: CASSYSRGPDTQYF.

This clonotype occurred many times. V and J are TRBV12-3 or TRBV12-4 and TRBJ2-1; TRBD2 aligns across 9 bases. J gave up 8 bases and V 4 bases, and 9 bases lay outside the gene matches. The CDR3 length is 15 residues. This CDR3 is CASSYLAGLKDEQFF. CDR3 in DNA: TGTGCCAGCAGTTATCTAGCGGGACTTAAGGATGAGCAGTTCTTC.

This clonotype was detected a few times. The rearrangement joins TRBV5-8 to TRBJ2-2; no clear D. V lost 3 bases, J lost 5 bases, and 14 bases lay in between. This CDR3 region has 15 residues. Germline loops: CDR1 SGHTS, CDR2 YDEGEE. CDR3 region: CASSSAFWSTGELFF. In DNA form, the CDR3 reads TGTGCCAGCAGCTCAGCCTTTTGGTCGACCGGGGAGCTGTTTTTT. Combining the CDR3 with reference TRBV5-8 and TRBJ2-2 gives the whole variable domain EAGVTQSPTHLIKTRGQQATLRCSPISGHTSVYWYQQALGLGLQFLLWYDEGEERNRGNFPPRFSGRQFPNYSSELNVNALELEDSALYLCASSSAFWSTGELFFGEGSRLTVL.

This clonotype came up many times. This chain links TRBV2 with TRBJ2-2; D gene uncertain. Trimming removed 7 bases from V and 1 base from J, with 10 bases in between. Germline values: CDR1 SNHLY, CDR2 FYNNEI. The CDR3 has 14 amino acids. DNA of the CDR3: TGTGCCAGCATCGACCTTATGAACACCGGGGAGCTGTTTTTT. It is translated as CASIDLMNTGELFF.

At least ten counts were recorded for this clonotype. The chain uses TRBV28 and TRBJ2-7; TRBD1 might be the D (5 bases). The CDR3 length is 14 residues. Germline lookup yields CDR1 MDHEN and CDR2 SYDVKM. The germline V and J ends were trimmed by 3 bases and 4 bases, with 13 bases remaining between them. CDR3: CASSFSGMVYEQYF. CDR3 coding DNA: TGTGCCAGCAGTTTTTCAGGGATGGTATACGAGCAGTACTTC.

Notes on this clonotype: A read error may produce the germline difference seen at one junction end. The chain combines TRBV5-1 with TRBJ2-1; D is undetermined. In germline, CDR1 is SGHRS, CDR2 YFSETQ. This CDR3 spans 12 amino acids. The CDR3 loop is CASSLAGLEHFF. As DNA, the CDR3 is TGCGCCAGCAGCTTGGCAGGTTTGGAGCACTTCTTC.

This clonotype was seen repeatedly, ten times or more. The V and J genes are TRBV2 and TRBJ2-2, with TRBD1 matching over 9 bases. Germline-derived CDR1 and CDR2 are SNHLY and FYNNEI. This CDR3 is 15 amino acids long. The J segment lost 4 bases and the V segment lost 10 bases, leaving 10 bases of the junction unmatched. For the CDR3, the DNA is TGTGCCACGGCCGGGACAGGGAAGGGCACCGGGGAGCTGTTTTTT. Its protein is CATAGTGKGTGELFF. The variable domain in full, with the rest retrieved from reference TRBV2 and TRBJ2-2, is EPEVTQTPSHQVTQMGQEVILRCVPISNHLYFYWYRQILGQKVEFLVSFYNNEISEKSEIFDDQFSVERPDGSNFTLKIRSTKLEDSAMYFCATAGTGKGTGELFFGEGSRLTVL.

This clonotype was seen ten or more times. CDR3 sequence: CASIGQLMNTEAFF. CDR3 DNA: TGTGCCAGCATCGGACAGCTCATGAACACTGAAGCTTTCTTT. The V gene is TRBV25-1, the J gene TRBJ1-1, with a possible D match to TRBD1 (6 bases). The CDR3 spans 14 residues. V gave up 7 bases and J gave up 0 bases, with 12 bases separating them. From germline, CDR1 is MGHDK and CDR2 SYGVNS. Drawing the rest from reference TRBV25-1 and TRBJ1-1, the complete variable domain is EADIYQTPRYLVIGTGKKITLECSQTMGHDKMYWYQQDPGMELHLIHYSYGVNSTEKGDLSSESTVSRIRTEHFPLTLESARPSHTSQYLCASIGQLMNTEAFFGQGTRLTVV.

The rearrangement joins TRBV11-2 to TRBJ2-5; D uncertain. This CDR3 is built from 15 residues. Between the trimmed V and J ends, which lost 5 bases and 0 bases, there was a span of 13 bases. Looked up from germline, CDR1 is SGHAT and CDR2 is FQNNGV. CDR3: CASSPTRTDQETQYF. CDR3 bases: TGTGCCAGCAGCCCGACGCGGACGGACCAAGAGACCCAGTACTTC.

This clonotype was counted many times. The chain recombines TRBV11-3 with TRBJ2-7, with a weak D call TRBD2 (5 bases). Trimming removed 5 bases from V and 6 bases from J, with 14 bases in between. Germline V gives CDR1 SGHNT, CDR2 YENEEA. The CDR3 contains 13 residues. The CDR3: CASSETRVGEQYF. The CDR3 DNA reads TGTGCCAGCAGCGAAACGAGGGTCGGCGAGCAGTACTTC.

The rearrangement joins TRBV20-1 to TRBJ1-5; TRBD1 matches at 7 bases. V shed 3 bases, J shed 5 bases, and the junction held 4 bases outside the gene matches. Germline CDR1 and CDR2: DFQATT and SNEGSKA (reference sequence). This CDR3 region has 13 residues. The CDR3: CSASDRVHQPQHF. The CDR3 DNA follows: TGCAGTGCTAGTGACAGGGTCCATCAGCCCCAGCATTTT.

In regard to this clonotype: With a much larger clone just one base away, this may be a read error. The chain recombines TRBV5-6 with TRBJ2-2; TRBD2 matches at 12 bases. There are 17 residues in the CDR3. CDR1 is SGHDT, CDR2 YYEEEE, per germline. V shed 4 bases and J 9 bases; nucleotides not matched to a gene: 13. Here the CDR3 DNA reads TGTGCCAGCAGCAAGAGACTAGCGGGAGATTCCAGCTGGGAGCTGTTTTTT. Protein: CASSKRLAGDSSWELFF.

This clonotype was counted ten times or more. This chain joins TRBV30 and TRBJ2-1; D uncertain. The CDR3 is made up of 10 amino acids. Germline values: CDR1 GTSNPN, CDR2 SVGIG (reference sequence). With 5 bases removed from V and 9 bases from J, the gap between germline ends came to 8 bases. DNA of the CDR3: TGTGCCTGGGGGCTCGCTGAGCAGTTCTTC. Protein: CAWGLAEQFF.